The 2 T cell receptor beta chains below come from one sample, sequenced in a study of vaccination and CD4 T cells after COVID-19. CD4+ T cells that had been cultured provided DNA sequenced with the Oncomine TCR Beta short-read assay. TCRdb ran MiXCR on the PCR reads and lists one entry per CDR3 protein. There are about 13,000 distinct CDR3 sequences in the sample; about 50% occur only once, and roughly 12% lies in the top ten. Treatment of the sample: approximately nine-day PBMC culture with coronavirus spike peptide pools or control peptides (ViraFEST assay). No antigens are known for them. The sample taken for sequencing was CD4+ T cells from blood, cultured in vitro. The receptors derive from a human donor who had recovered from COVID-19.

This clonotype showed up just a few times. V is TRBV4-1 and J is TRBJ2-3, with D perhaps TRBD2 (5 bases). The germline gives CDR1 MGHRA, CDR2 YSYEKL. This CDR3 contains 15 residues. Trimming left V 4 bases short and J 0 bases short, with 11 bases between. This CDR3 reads CASSLSRTSTDTQYF. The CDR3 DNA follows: TGCGCCAGCAGCCTTAGCAGGACTAGCACAGATACGCAGTATTTT.

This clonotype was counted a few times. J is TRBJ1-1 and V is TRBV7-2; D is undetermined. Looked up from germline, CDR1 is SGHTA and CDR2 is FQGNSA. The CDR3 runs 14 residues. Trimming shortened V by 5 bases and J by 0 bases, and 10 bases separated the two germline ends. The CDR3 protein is CASSRREMNTEAFF. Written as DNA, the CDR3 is TGTGCCAGCAGCCGGAGGGAGATGAACACTGAAGCTTTCTTT.